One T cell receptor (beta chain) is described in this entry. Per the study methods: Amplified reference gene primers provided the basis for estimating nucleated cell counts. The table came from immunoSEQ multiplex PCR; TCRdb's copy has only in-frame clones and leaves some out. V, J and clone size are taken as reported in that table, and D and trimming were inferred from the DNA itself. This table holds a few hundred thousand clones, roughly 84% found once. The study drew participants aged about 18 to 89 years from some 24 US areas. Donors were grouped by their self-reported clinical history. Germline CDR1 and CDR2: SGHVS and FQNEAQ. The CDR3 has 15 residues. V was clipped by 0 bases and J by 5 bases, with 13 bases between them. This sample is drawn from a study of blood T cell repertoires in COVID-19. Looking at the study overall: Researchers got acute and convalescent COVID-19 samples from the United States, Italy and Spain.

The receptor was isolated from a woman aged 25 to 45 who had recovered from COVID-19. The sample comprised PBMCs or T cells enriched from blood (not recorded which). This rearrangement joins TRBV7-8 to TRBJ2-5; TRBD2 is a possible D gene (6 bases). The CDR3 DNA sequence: TGTGCCAGCAGCTTAGCGGGGGGTTTCCGGGAGACCCAGTACTTC. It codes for CASSLAGGFRETQYF. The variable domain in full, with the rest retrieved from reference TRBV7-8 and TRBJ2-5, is GAGVSQSPRYKVAKRGQDVALRCDPISGHVSLFWYQQALGQGPEFLTYFQNEAQLDKSGLPSDRFFAERPEGSVSTLKIQRTQQEDSAVYLCASSLAGGFRETQYFGPGTRLLVL.